A single sample gave rise to the 15 T cell receptor beta chains below, sequenced in a study of blood T cell repertoires in COVID-19. Produced via immunoSEQ multiplex PCR; TCRdb's table is partial and in-frame only. Found here are under 55,000 clones, more than 70% of them singletons; the top ten hold over 11%. Sample: peripheral blood. These receptors were collected from a human donor in a cohort sampled during active COVID-19.

The rearrangement uses TRBV2 and TRBJ2-6; 8 nucleotides line up with TRBD2. The germline V gene encodes CDR1 SNHLY and CDR2 FYNNEI. The CDR3 extends over 17 amino acids. V shed 5 bases and J 6 bases; nucleotides not matched to a gene: 12. CDR3 residues: CASSHGGGSGLANVLTF. In DNA form, the CDR3 reads TGTGCCAGCAGTCACGGGGGGGGCTCTGGCTTGGCCAACGTCCTGACTTTC.

This chain links TRBV18 with TRBJ2-1; 8 nucleotides align to TRBD1. The CDR3 loop spans 15 amino acids. Trimming cost V 6 bases and J 2 bases; bases outside gene matches: 6. CDR1 is KGHSH, CDR2 LQKENI, per germline. Here the CDR3 reads CASSLRTGPYNEQFF. As DNA, the CDR3 is TGTGCCAGCTCTCTTCGGACAGGGCCCTACAATGAGCAGTTCTTC.

This clone has just one count. The chain joins TRBV7-2 to TRBJ1-3, with D possibly being TRBD1 (6 bases). The germline V and J ends were trimmed by 5 bases and 0 bases, with 17 bases remaining between them. Germline V CDR1 and CDR2: SGHTA, FQGNSA. This CDR3 comprises 17 residues. As DNA, the CDR3 is TGTGCCAGCAGCCCTTGGACAGCGGCGAACTCTGGAAACACCATATATTTT. It is translated as CASSPWTAANSGNTIYF.

The gene calls are TRBV5-3 and TRBJ2-5; TRBD2 might be the D (6 bases). Being an ORF, TRBV5-3 has a function that is uncertain. The CDR3 totals 14 residues. Between the trimmed V and J ends, which lost 4 bases and 0 bases, there was a span of 10 bases. This CDR3 is CARSGREYQETQYF. In DNA, the CDR3 is TGTGCCAGAAGCGGCCGGGAGTACCAAGAGACCCAGTACTTC.

In nucleotides, the CDR3 is TGTGCCAGTAGGGAGAACCCAGGACTAGCGGGGGTGACCGGGGAGCTGTTTTTT. The encoded protein is CASRENPGLAGVTGELFF. The chain couples TRBV19 to TRBJ2-2, with TRBD2 matching over 13 bases. Germline V gives CDR1 LNHDA, CDR2 SQIVND (reference sequence). The ends lost 6 bases at V and 5 bases at J; junction bases unmatched: 12. The length of the CDR3 is 18 residues.

V gene TRBV19 combines with J gene TRBJ2-7; 8 nucleotides agree with TRBD1. V was pared by 2 bases and J by 1 base, with 19 bases of the junction left unmatched. CDR1 and CDR2 (germline): LNHDA, SQIVND (reference sequence). The CDR3 is 20 amino acids. CDR3 sequence: CASSIRSWTGLKEVSYEQYF. The CDR3 DNA reads as TGTGCCAGTAGTATAAGATCCTGGACAGGGCTAAAGGAGGTTTCCTACGAGCAGTACTTC.

This chain joins TRBV14 and TRBJ1-1, with TRBD1 matching over 7 bases. With V trimmed by 0 bases and J by 0 bases, 7 bases remained unmatched. The CDR3 has 17 residues. Germline V CDR1 and CDR2: SGHDN, FVKESK. DNA for the CDR3: TGTGCCAGCAGCCAAGATCGGGACAGCCGCATGAACACTGAAGCTTTCTTT. Amino acids: CASSQDRDSRMNTEAFF.

The gene calls are TRBV20-1 and TRBJ1-2; TRBD1 matches 7 bases. CDR1 is DFQATT and CDR2 is SNEGSKA in the germline V gene (reference sequence). J lost 0 bases, V lost 3 bases, and 4 bases had no gene match. This CDR3 is built from 14 residues. The CDR3 DNA follows: TGCAGTGCTAGTAGACAGGGAACTAACTATGGCTACACCTTC. Translating it yields CSASRQGTNYGYTF.

This clone was found once. The rearrangement uses TRBV5-1 and TRBJ2-7, with D maybe TRBD1 (6 bases). The CDR3 has 15 residues. CDR1 SGHRS and CDR2 YFSETQ come from the germline V gene. V shed 0 bases and J shed 2 bases, with 12 bases lying between them. CDR3 DNA sequence: TGCGCCAGCAGCTTGGGGGTAGGACAGACCTACGAGCAGTACTTC. This sequence encodes CASSLGVGQTYEQYF.

The chain employs TRBV2 and TRBJ1-1; 7 bases line up with TRBD1. The V segment lost 6 bases and the J segment 4 bases; nucleotides outside the gene matches: 5. Germline loops: CDR1 SNHLY, CDR2 FYNNEI. The CDR3 is 13 amino acids. CDR3 residues: CASRDRLITEAFF. DNA for the CDR3: TGTGCCAGCAGGGACAGGCTTATCACTGAAGCTTTCTTT. The whole variable domain, remainder taken from reference TRBV2 and TRBJ1-1, is EPEVTQTPSHQVTQMGQEVILRCVPISNHLYFYWYRQILGQKVEFLVSFYNNEISEKSEIFDDQFSVERPDGSNFTLKIRSTKLEDSAMYFCASRDRLITEAFFGQGTRLTVV.

This clone was observed a few times. The chain employs TRBV10-1 and TRBJ1-2; 10 positions agree with TRBD1. The CDR3 length is 14 residues. Germline CDR1 WNHNN, CDR2 SYGVQD (reference sequence). The junction had 9 bases not matched to a gene; V was cut back by 10 bases and J by 4 bases. DNA for the CDR3: TGCGCCATCGGGACAGGGGCCCCTCGCTATGGCTACACCTTC. Residues: CAIGTGAPRYGYTF.

The chain couples TRBV5-1 to TRBJ1-6; unclear D gene. V lost 5 bases to trimming and J lost 8 bases, with 14 bases between them. The CDR3 totals 14 residues. From germline, CDR1 is SGHRS and CDR2 YFSETQ. CDR3 residues: CASREAPGDSPLHF. CDR3 DNA sequence: TGCGCCAGCAGGGAAGCTCCCGGGGATTCACCCCTCCACTTT.

The chain links TRBV24-1 to TRBJ2-3, with TRBD2 matching 8 bases. The CDR3 extends over 18 amino acids. With 3 bases clipped from V and 2 bases from J, the junction kept 12 bases outside the gene matches. Per germline, CDR1 KGHDR and CDR2 SFDVKD. The CDR3: CATSDPRGSGASTDTQYF. CDR3 nucleotide sequence: TGTGCCACCAGTGATCCTCGAGGTAGCGGGGCGTCCACAGATACGCAGTATTTT.

The rearrangement uses TRBV7-9 and TRBJ1-2; D possibly corresponds to TRBD1 (6 bases). Germline CDR1 is SEHNR and CDR2 is FQNEAQ (reference sequence). The CDR3 runs to 13 residues. Between the trimmed V and J ends, which lost 1 base and 5 bases, there was a span of 8 bases. The CDR3 nucleotides are TGTGCCAGCAGCTTAGAGGGGGAATATGGCTACACCTTC. Protein sequence: CASSLEGEYGYTF.

CDR3 protein: CASTIGTGVWETQYF. The CDR3 DNA reads TGTGCCAGTACAATTGGGACAGGGGTTTGGGAGACCCAGTACTTC. The gene calls are TRBV6-5 and TRBJ2-5; 10 bases fit TRBD1. The germline CDR1 and CDR2 sequences are MNHEY and SVGAGI. The CDR3 covers 15 residues. The ends lost 9 bases at V and 5 bases at J; junction bases unmatched: 12.